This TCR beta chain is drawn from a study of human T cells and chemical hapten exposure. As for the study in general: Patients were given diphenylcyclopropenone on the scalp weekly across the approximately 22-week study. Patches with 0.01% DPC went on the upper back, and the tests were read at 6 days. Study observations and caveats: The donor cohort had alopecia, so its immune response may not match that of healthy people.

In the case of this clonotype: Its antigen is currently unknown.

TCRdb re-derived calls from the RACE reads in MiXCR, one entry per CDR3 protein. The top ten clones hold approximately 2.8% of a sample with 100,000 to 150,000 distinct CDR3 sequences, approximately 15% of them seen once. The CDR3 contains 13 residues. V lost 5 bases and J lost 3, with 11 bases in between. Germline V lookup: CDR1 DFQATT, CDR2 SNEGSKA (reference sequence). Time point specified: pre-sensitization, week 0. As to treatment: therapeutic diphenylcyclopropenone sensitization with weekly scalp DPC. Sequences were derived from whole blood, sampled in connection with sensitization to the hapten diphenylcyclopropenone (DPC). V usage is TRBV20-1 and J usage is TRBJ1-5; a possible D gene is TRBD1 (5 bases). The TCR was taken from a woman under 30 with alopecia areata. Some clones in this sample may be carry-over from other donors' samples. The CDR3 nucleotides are TGCAGTGCTCCCCACAGGAACAATCAGCCCCAGCATTTT. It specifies CSAPHRNNQPQHF.